This T cell receptor beta chain was captured by sequencing in a study of PD-1 blockade in classical Hodgkin lymphoma. About the study: It was nivolumab at 3 mg/kg, given intravenously every 2 weeks, that patients received.

As regards this clone: Its antigen is still unknown.

Points from the study as a whole: Complete responders' diversity at baseline resembled that of newly diagnosed patients. CD4+ TCR diversity climbed significantly by C4D1, unlike CD8+ TCR diversity.

Time point indicated: cycle 4 day 1 (C4D1), after five to seven weeks of nivolumab. Every one of the patients relapsed after autologous stem cell transplantation (brentuximab vedotin exposure was variable). The best responses consisted of complete response, partial response or progressive disease. V lost 5 bases and J 5 bases, leaving 13 bases between the germline ends. The CDR3 extends over 13 amino acids. Germline-derived CDR1 and CDR2 are SEHNR and FQNEAQ (reference sequence). TCRdb's copy holds only in-frame clones and misses some; the assay was immunoSEQ multiplex PCR. The table lists about 44,000 clones, 66% of them singletons.

Material: peripheral blood mononuclear cells (PBMCs), obtained before the fourth cycle of nivolumab. This receptor was identified in a human donor with classical Hodgkin lymphoma. The chain recombines TRBV7-9 with TRBJ2-7; D gene unclear. CDR3 region: CASSPRGPDEQYF. CDR3 sequence (DNA): TGTGCCAGCAGCCCGAGAGGACCTGACGAGCAGTACTTC.